A single sample gave rise to the 28 T cell receptor beta chains below, sequenced in a study of response to subunit inactivated influenza vaccine. TCRdb reprocessed the RT-PCR reads with MiXCR, giving one entry per CDR3 protein. The table lists about 520,000 distinct CDR3 sequences, about 25% of them singletons. The sequenced sample was CD4+ T cells sorted from PBMCs, obtained around 5 days after vaccination. The source is a man aged 50-59 years who received an inactivated influenza vaccine.

V and J are TRBV7-6 and TRBJ2-7, with a possible D match to TRBD2 (7 bases). The length of the CDR3 is 16 residues. The germline V gene encodes CDR1 SGHVS and CDR2 FNYEAQ. Trimming shortened V by 4 bases and J by 2 bases, and 18 bases separated the two germline ends. The DNA of the CDR3 is TGTGCCAGCAGCTCGCAACAGGGACTAATTACCTACGAGCAGTACTTC. Protein sequence: CASSSQQGLITYEQYF.

This clonotype was seen more than once but under ten times. The chain uses TRBV3-1 and TRBJ2-2, with a tentative D call TRBD2 (5 bases). Trimming shortened V by 2 bases and J by 6 bases, and 7 bases separated the two germline ends. Germline V gene data show CDR1 as LGHDT and CDR2 as YNNKEL (reference sequence). This CDR3 has 13 residues. Written as DNA, the CDR3 is TGTGCCAGCAGCCAAACTAGATCCGGGGAGCTGTTTTTT. Protein: CASSQTRSGELFF.

This clonotype was counted at least ten times. This rearrangement joins TRBV10-2 to TRBJ2-7; maybe TRBD2 (7 bases). CDR1 is WSHSY, CDR2 SAAADI, per germline. V lost 6 bases and J lost 2, with 8 bases in between. The CDR3 is made up of 12 amino acids. The CDR3: CASSGGPYEQYF. The CDR3 bases are TGCGCCAGCAGCGGGGGGCCCTACGAGCAGTACTTC.

This clonotype was counted between two and nine times. V usage is TRBV5-1 and J usage is TRBJ2-7; tentatively, D is TRBD2 (7 bases). CDR1 SGHRS and CDR2 YFSETQ come from the germline V gene. V lost 4 bases, J lost 3 bases, and 17 bases lay in between. CDR3 length equals 15 residues. The CDR3 spells CASSGGGASHYEQYF. The CDR3 nucleotides are TGCGCCAGCAGCGGGGGGGGGGCCTCCCACTACGAGCAGTACTTC.

This clonotype came up a few times. V usage is TRBV6-1 and J usage is TRBJ1-2, with D perhaps matching TRBD1 (6 bases). Germline CDR1 is MNHNS and CDR2 is SASEGT. This CDR3 contains 12 residues. Trimming removed 10 bases from V and 13 bases from J, with 22 bases in between. This chain's CDR3 is CAILVDSPLSTF. The CDR3, as DNA: TGTGCCATCCTCGTGGACAGCCCTTTATCCACCTTC.

The V and J genes are TRBV5-6 and TRBJ2-1; 8 positions agree with TRBD2. CDR1 and CDR2 (germline): SGHDT, YYEEEE. This CDR3 spans 14 amino acids. J lost 9 bases, V lost 3 bases, and 8 bases had no gene match. CDR3 sequence reads: CASSSWLAGSEQFF. CDR3 nucleotides: TGTGCCAGCAGCTCCTGGTTAGCGGGGAGTGAGCAGTTCTTC. Based on the CDR3 plus reference TRBV5-6 and TRBJ2-1, the full variable domain is DAGVTQSPTHLIKTRGQQVTLRCSPKSGHDTVSWYQQALGQGPQFIFQYYEEEERQRGNFPDRFSGHQFPNYSSELNVNALLLGDSALYLCASSSWLAGSEQFFGPGTRLTVL.

This clonotype was observed a handful of times. This sequence joins TRBV4-2 and TRBJ1-2; D is perhaps TRBD1 (5 bases). This CDR3 region has 16 residues. Trimming took off 1 base at V and 2 bases at J, with 14 bases between the two ends. Germline values: CDR1 LGHNA, CDR2 YNFKEQ. The CDR3 coding sequence is TGTGCCAGCAGCCAAGTGATCTATCCAGGGAACTATGGCTACACCTTC. Translated, it gives CASSQVIYPGNYGYTF.

This chain uses TRBV2 with TRBJ2-1, with TRBD2 as a possible D gene (6 bases). Germline values: CDR1 SNHLY, CDR2 FYNNEI. The CDR3 length is 12 residues. The DNA of the CDR3 is TGTGTCTCGGGACTCCTCTACAATGAGCAGTTCTTC. Translated: CVSGLLYNEQFF. Based on the CDR3 plus reference TRBV2 and TRBJ2-1, the full variable domain is EPEVTQTPSHQVTQMGQEVILRCVPISNHLYFYWYRQILGQKVEFLVSFYNNEISEKSEIFDDQFSVERPDGSNFTLKIRSTKLEDSAMYFCVSGLLYNEQFFGPGTRLTVL.

This clonotype was found a few times. CDR3 bases: TGCAGTGCTAGAGGGGGGATTAGCACAGATACGCAGTATTTT. Its protein is CSARGGISTDTQYF. The chain joins TRBV20-1 to TRBJ2-3; D is tentatively TRBD1 or TRBD2 (5 bases each). The germline V and J ends were trimmed by 1 base and 0 bases, with 8 bases remaining between them. Looked up from germline, CDR1 is DFQATT and CDR2 is SNEGSKA (reference sequence). The CDR3 consists of 14 residues.

This clonotype came up many times. The rearrangement uses TRBV5-1 and TRBJ2-3, with 7 bases identical to TRBD2. Germline CDR1 SGHRS, CDR2 YFSETQ. The CDR3 sequence is 14 residues long. The trim removed 4 bases at V and 3 bases at J, leaving 5 bases unmatched. The CDR3: CASSPGTNTDTQYF. The CDR3 DNA reads TGCGCCAGCAGCCCCGGGACTAATACAGATACGCAGTATTTT.

As to this clonotype: Germline and junction disagree at one end, which may indicate a read error. This rearrangement joins TRBV20-1 to TRBJ2-5; a weak D match, TRBD2 (5 bases). CDR1 is DFQATT, CDR2 SNEGSKA, per germline (reference sequence). CDR3 length: 15 amino acids. CDR3 amino acids: CSARVEGTYQGTQYF. CDR3 nucleotide sequence: TGCAGTGCTAGAGTTGAGGGAACGTACCAAGGGACCCAGTACTTC.

The chain couples TRBV12-3 or TRBV12-4 to TRBJ1-6; D is possibly TRBD1 (5 bases). The CDR3 contains 12 residues. The germline V and J ends were trimmed by 6 bases and 10 bases, with 10 bases remaining between them. The CDR3 bases are TGTGCCAGCAGAAGCAGGGTCTCACCCCTCCACTTT. As protein: CASRSRVSPLHF.

This clonotype was detected a few times. J is TRBJ2-2 and V is TRBV4-1, with 8 positions matching TRBD1. The ends lost 2 bases at V and 5 bases at J; junction bases unmatched: 7. Germline V lookup: CDR1 MGHRA, CDR2 YSYEKL. The CDR3 is 16 amino acids. CDR3 in amino acids: CASSQMGRGLTGELFF. Written as DNA, the CDR3 is TGCGCCAGCAGCCAAATGGGCAGGGGGCTAACCGGGGAGCTGTTTTTT.

The chain couples TRBV6-1 to TRBJ1-2, with TRBD1 matching 7 bases. The CDR3 extends over 16 amino acids. Unmatched junction bases numbered 14, after V lost 6 bases and J lost 4 bases. Germline V gives CDR1 MNHNS, CDR2 SASEGT. Here the CDR3 DNA reads TGTGCCAGCAGCCTCGGGAAATTGGGACAGTTCTATGGCTACACCTTC. Translating gives CASSLGKLGQFYGYTF.

This chain joins TRBV5-1 and TRBJ2-1, with unresolved D. With 2 bases removed from V and 4 bases from J, the gap between germline ends came to 13 bases. CDR1 SGHRS and CDR2 YFSETQ come from the germline V gene. This CDR3 is built from 15 residues. CDR3 nucleotide sequence: TGCGCCAGCAGCTTCAACCCAGCATTTTACAATGAGCAGTTCTTC. Protein product: CASSFNPAFYNEQFF.

In this sample, this clonotype turned up a few times. The chain has TRBV7-8 and TRBJ2-1, with 9 bases identical to TRBD1. Germline trimming cut 4 bases from V and 1 base from J; bases unmatched to any gene: 5. The CDR3 spans 16 residues. The V gene's germline CDR1 is SGHVS and CDR2 FQNEAQ. CDR3 protein: CASSSTGGWSYNEQFF. As DNA, the CDR3 is TGTGCCAGCAGCTCAACAGGGGGCTGGTCCTACAATGAGCAGTTCTTC.

Many counts were recorded for this clonotype. For the CDR3, the DNA is TGTGCCAGCAGTTACGGCGGGGCAGGGACTGAAGCTTTCTTT. Translation: CASSYGGAGTEAFF. V gene TRBV6-5 combines with J gene TRBJ1-1, with D perhaps TRBD1 (5 bases). The CDR3 runs to 14 residues. Trimming took 2 bases from V and 5 from J, leaving 12 bases between them. Per germline, CDR1 MNHEY and CDR2 SVGAGI.

This clonotype was seen only a few times. The chain carries TRBV5-1 and TRBJ2-5, with TRBD1 matching 9 bases. This CDR3 has 14 amino acids. V was pared by 4 bases and J by 4 bases, with 5 bases of the junction left unmatched. Germline assignment: CDR1 SGHRS and CDR2 YFSETQ. This chain's CDR3 is CASSTDRGGETQYF. The CDR3 nucleotides are TGCGCCAGCAGCACCGACAGGGGGGGAGAGACCCAGTACTTC.

This clonotype was counted ten times or more. This chain joins TRBV12-3 or TRBV12-4 and TRBJ2-4; D may match TRBD1 or TRBD2 (5 bases each). V was cut by 4 bases and J by 9 bases, with 13 bases left in between. The CDR3 is made up of 13 amino acids. Here the CDR3 DNA reads TGTGCCAGCAGTTGGGACGTTAGCAGCATTCAGTACTTC. Translating it yields CASSWDVSSIQYF.

Concerning this clonotype itself: A single base separates this from a much larger clone, so it may be a read error. The chain couples TRBV25-1 to TRBJ1-2; TRBD1 matches 9 bases. This CDR3 comprises 14 residues. V lost 7 bases to trimming and J lost 2 bases; unmatched junction nucleotides: 5. Per the germline V gene, CDR1 is MGHDK and CDR2 is SYGVNS. The CDR3 sequence is CASNAGTGNYGYTF. The CDR3, as DNA: TGTGCCAGCAACGCCGGGACAGGGAACTATGGCTACACCTTC.

The count of this clonotype is one. The chain is built from TRBV5-1 and TRBJ2-5, with D possibly matching TRBD1 (6 bases). Germline CDR1 reads SGHRS; CDR2 reads YFSETQ. The CDR3 consists of 15 residues. Deletions cut 7 bases from V and 4 bases from J, with 20 bases between. The chain's CDR3 is CASGRGAGVPETQYF. DNA for the CDR3: TGCGCCAGCGGCCGGGGCGCAGGGGTCCCAGAGACCCAGTACTTC.

The chain combines TRBV5-1 with TRBJ2-7; D may be TRBD2 (5 bases). Trimming removed 3 bases from V and 3 bases from J, with 16 bases in between. This CDR3 is built from 15 residues. Looked up from germline, CDR1 is SGHRS and CDR2 is YFSETQ. CDR3 amino acids: CASSSGSSKLYEQYF. DNA of the CDR3: TGCGCCAGCAGCTCGGGATCTAGTAAGCTCTACGAGCAGTACTTC.

The V call is TRBV4-1, the J call TRBJ2-1; 12 nucleotides align to TRBD1. V was pared by 4 bases and J by 0 bases, with 4 bases of the junction left unmatched. The CDR3 extends over 17 amino acids. The germline V gene has CDR1 MGHRA and CDR2 YSYEKL. CDR3 loop: CASSRDRGPGSYNEQFF. Here the CDR3 DNA reads TGCGCCAGCAGCCGGGACAGGGGGCCGGGCTCCTACAATGAGCAGTTCTTC.

This clonotype was counted between two and nine times. This chain uses TRBV28 with TRBJ2-3, with a weak D call TRBD2 (6 bases). V lost 6 bases to trimming and J lost 1 base, with 11 bases between them. CDR1 is MDHEN, CDR2 SYDVKM, per germline. This CDR3 has 14 amino acids. The CDR3 loop is CASSRSGRTDTQYF. CDR3 sequence (DNA): TGTGCCAGCAGCCGTAGCGGACGCACAGATACGCAGTATTTT.

This clonotype turned up a few times. V is TRBV27 and J is TRBJ2-1; 7 nucleotides match TRBD1. The V gene end was trimmed by 2 bases and the J gene end by 3 bases; junction bases not matched to a gene: 10. The CDR3 spans 17 residues. Germline V lookup: CDR1 MNHEY, CDR2 SMNVEV (reference sequence). This CDR3 is CASSLVPQGPYYNEQFF. In DNA form, the CDR3 reads TGTGCCAGCAGTTTAGTTCCACAGGGGCCTTACTACAATGAGCAGTTCTTC.

In its sample, this clonotype was seen a few times. This sequence joins TRBV29-1 and TRBJ1-2; D not certain. The CDR3 loop spans 12 amino acids. Trimming left V 4 bases short and J 7 bases short, with 13 bases between. Looked up from germline, CDR1 is SQVTM and CDR2 is ANQGSEA. CDR3 in DNA: TGCAGCGTTGTTCGGGCCCGCGGTGGCTACACCTTC. Translating it yields CSVVRARGGYTF.

This clonotype occurred many times. V and J are TRBV5-6 and TRBJ1-5; unclear D gene. This CDR3 comprises 16 residues. Trimming left V 0 bases short and J 0 bases short, with 10 bases between. The germline gives CDR1 SGHDT, CDR2 YYEEEE. CDR3 region: CASSLAASNSNQPQHF. In DNA form, the CDR3 reads TGTGCCAGCAGCTTGGCCGCCAGCAATAGCAATCAGCCCCAGCATTTT.

This clonotype was observed a few times. The genes are TRBV5-1 and TRBJ2-5; a possible D gene is TRBD1 (6 bases). Per germline, CDR1 SGHRS and CDR2 YFSETQ. The length of the CDR3 is 16 residues. Trimming left V 3 bases short and J 1 base short, with 16 bases between. As DNA, the CDR3 is TGCGCCAGCAGCTCGGACAGTGTGCGACGCCAAGAGACCCAGTACTTC. It translates to CASSSDSVRRQETQYF. The variable domain in full, completed from reference TRBV5-1 and TRBJ2-5, reads KAGVTQTPRYLIKTRGQQVTLSCSPISGHRSVSWYQQTPGQGLQFLFEYFSETQRNKGNFPGRFSGRQFSNSRSEMNVSTLELGDSALYLCASSSDSVRRQETQYFGPGTRLLVL.